This is a list of T cell receptor beta chains from one sample in a study of CD8+ T cells in alopecia areata. The assay was immunoSEQ multiplex PCR, and TCRdb's table has in-frame clones only and misses some. The sample records approximately 190,000 clones, roughly 64% being singletons. Specimen: CD4+ T cells sorted from blood, collected at week 24, from a patient treated with tofacitinib. These receptors were collected from a human donor with alopecia areata. CDR3s include the opening cysteine and the closing phenylalanine or tryptophan. D genes are given only for firm matches. Where a row states a size, it is once, few, many or the class of an expanded clone; other rows omit it.

>NA|TRBV30|TRBJ1-2|NA
CAWSGRWQQNYGYTF
TGTGCCTGGAGTGGAAGATGGCAGCAAAACTATGGCTACACCTTC
>few|TRBV5-6|TRBJ2-5|NA
CASSFEGPGETQYF
TGTGCCAGCAGCTTTGAGGGCCCGGGTGAGACCCAGTACTTC
>NA|TRBV7-6|TRBJ2-2|TRBD2
CASSLARTSGRDTGELFF
TGTGCCAGCAGCTTAGCGCGGACTAGCGGGAGAGACACCGGGGAGCTGTTTTTT
>NA|TRBV7-2|TRBJ2-7|TRBD1
CASSPPGQGAEQYF
TGTGCCAGCAGCCCACCCGGACAGGGGGCCGAGCAGTACTTC
>NA|TRBV30|TRBJ2-3|NA
CAWSVTRTDTQYF
TGTGCCTGGAGTGTTACCCGCACAGATACGCAGTATTTT
>NA|TRBV11-2|TRBJ2-5|NA
CASSQDAGTQYF
TGTGCCAGCAGCCAAGACGCGGGGACCCAGTACTTC
>NA|TRBV9|TRBJ2-1|TRBD2
CASSVRTSGAEQFF
TGTGCCAGCAGCGTACGGACTAGCGGGGCTGAGCAGTTCTTC
>few|TRBV29-1|TRBJ2-1|NA
CSVQPRFDSYNEQFF
TGCAGCGTCCAACCGAGATTCGACTCCTACAATGAGCAGTTCTTC
>few|TRBV29-1|TRBJ1-1|TRBD1
CSSTGDGSTEAFF
TGCAGCTCGACAGGGGATGGTAGCACTGAAGCTTTCTTT
>few|TRBV29-1|TRBJ2-2|NA
CSVRAYLNTGELFF
TGCAGCGTGAGGGCTTACCTGAACACCGGGGAGCTGTTTTTT
>NA|TRBV2|TRBJ2-7|NA
CASSYRVVYEQYF
TGTGCCAGCAGCTACAGGGTTGTGTACGAGCAGTACTTC
>NA|TRBV2|TRBJ2-3|NA
CASSVSRYSTDTQYF
TGTGCCAGCAGTGTGTCCAGGTATAGCACAGATACGCAGTATTTT
>NA|TRBV6-5|TRBJ1-2|NA
CASSDTRVSILGYTF
TGTGCCAGCAGCGATACCAGGGTCTCAATTCTTGGCTACACCTTC